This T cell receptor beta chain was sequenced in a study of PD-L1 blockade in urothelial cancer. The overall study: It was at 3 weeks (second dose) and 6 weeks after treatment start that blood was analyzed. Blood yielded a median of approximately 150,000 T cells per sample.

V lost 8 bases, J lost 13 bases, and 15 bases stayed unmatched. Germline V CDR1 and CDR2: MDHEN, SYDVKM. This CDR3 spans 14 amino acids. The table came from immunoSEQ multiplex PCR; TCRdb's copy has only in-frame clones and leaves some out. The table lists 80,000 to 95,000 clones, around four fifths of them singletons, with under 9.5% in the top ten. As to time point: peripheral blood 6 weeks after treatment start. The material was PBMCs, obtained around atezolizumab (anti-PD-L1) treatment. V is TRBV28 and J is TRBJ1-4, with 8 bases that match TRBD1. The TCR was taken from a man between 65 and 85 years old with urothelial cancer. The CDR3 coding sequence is TGTGCCAGCGGGGGACAGGCCTTAATGAAAAGACTGTTTTTT. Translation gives CASGGQALMKRLFF.